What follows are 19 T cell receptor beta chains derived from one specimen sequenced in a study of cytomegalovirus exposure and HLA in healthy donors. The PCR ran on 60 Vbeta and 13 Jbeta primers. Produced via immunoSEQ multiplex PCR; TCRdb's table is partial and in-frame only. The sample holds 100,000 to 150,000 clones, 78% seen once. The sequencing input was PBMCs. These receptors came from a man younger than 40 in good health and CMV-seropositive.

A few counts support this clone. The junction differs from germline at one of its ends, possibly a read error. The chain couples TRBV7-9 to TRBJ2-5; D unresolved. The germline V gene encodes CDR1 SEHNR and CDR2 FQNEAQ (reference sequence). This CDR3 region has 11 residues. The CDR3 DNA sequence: TGTTCCAGCAGCCTCCGAGAGACCCAGTACTTC. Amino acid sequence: CSSSLRETQYF. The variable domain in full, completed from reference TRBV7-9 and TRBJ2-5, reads DTGVSQNPRHKITKRGQNVTFRCDPISEHNRLYWYRQTLGQGPEFLTYFQNEAQLEKSRLLSDRFSAERPKGSFSTLEIQRTEQGDSAMYLCSSSLRETQYFGPGTRLLVL.

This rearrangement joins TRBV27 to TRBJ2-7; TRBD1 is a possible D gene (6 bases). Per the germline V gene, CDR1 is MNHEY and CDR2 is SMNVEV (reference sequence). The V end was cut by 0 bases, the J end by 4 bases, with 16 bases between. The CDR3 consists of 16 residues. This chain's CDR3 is CASSLSRGTASYEQYF. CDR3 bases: TGTGCCAGCAGTTTATCGAGGGGGACGGCGTCGTACGAGCAGTACTTC.

The CDR3 region has the DNA TGCGCCAGCAGCCAAGATCCCTACGTATCGGGGAGCACTGAAGCTTTCTTT. The encoded protein is CASSQDPYVSGSTEAFF. This rearrangement joins TRBV4-3 to TRBJ1-1; D unclear. This CDR3 contains 17 residues. V was trimmed by 0 bases and J by 4 bases, leaving 18 bases between them. CDR1 and CDR2 (germline): LGHNA, YSLEER.

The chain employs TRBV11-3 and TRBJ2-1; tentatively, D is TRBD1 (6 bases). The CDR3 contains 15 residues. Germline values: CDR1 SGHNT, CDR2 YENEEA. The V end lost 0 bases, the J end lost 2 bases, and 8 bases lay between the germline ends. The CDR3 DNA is TGTGCCAGCAGCTTAGAACAGGGTACCTACAATGAGCAGTTCTTC. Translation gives CASSLEQGTYNEQFF.

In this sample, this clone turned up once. CDR3 DNA sequence: TGTGCCAGCAGCGCAGGGACTAGCGGGAGCTTCTACAATGAGCAGTTCTTC. This translates into CASSAGTSGSFYNEQFF. The chain is built from TRBV9 and TRBJ2-1; TRBD2 aligns across 14 bases. Germline V gene lookup returns CDR1 SGDLS and CDR2 YYNGEE. This CDR3 has 17 amino acids. J was trimmed by 3 bases and V by 3 bases; bases with no gene match: 5.

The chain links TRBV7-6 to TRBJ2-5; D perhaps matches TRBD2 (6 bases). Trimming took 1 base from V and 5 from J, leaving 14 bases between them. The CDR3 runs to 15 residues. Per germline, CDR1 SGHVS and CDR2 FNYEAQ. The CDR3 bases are TGTGCCAGCAGCTTAGAATCCGGGAGCGGTGAGACCCAGTACTTC. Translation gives CASSLESGSGETQYF. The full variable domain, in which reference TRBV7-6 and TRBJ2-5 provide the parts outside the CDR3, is GAGVSQSPRYKVTKRGQDVALRCDPISGHVSLYWYRQALGQGPEFLTYFNYEAQQDKSGLPNDRFSAERPEGSISTLTIQRTEQRDSAMYRCASSLESGSGETQYFGPGTRLLVL.

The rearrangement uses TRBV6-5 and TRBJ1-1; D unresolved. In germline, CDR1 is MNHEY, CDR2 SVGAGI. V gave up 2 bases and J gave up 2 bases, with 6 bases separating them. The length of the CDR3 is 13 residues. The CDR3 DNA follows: TGTGCCAGCAGTTACCGGAGAAACACTGAAGCTTTCTTT. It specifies CASSYRRNTEAFF.

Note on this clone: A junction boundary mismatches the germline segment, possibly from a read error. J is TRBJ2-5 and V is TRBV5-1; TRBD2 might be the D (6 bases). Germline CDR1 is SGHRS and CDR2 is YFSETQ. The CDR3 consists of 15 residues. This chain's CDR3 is CASTLDRDSWREQYF. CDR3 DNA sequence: TGCGCCAGCACCTTGGACCGAGATTCATGGAGGGAGCAGTACTTC. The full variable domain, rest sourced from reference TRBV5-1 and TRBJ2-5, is KAGVTQTPRYLIKTRGQQVTLSCSPISGHRSVSWYQQTPGQGLQFLFEYFSETQRNKGNFPGRFSGRQFSNSRSEMNVSTLELGDSALYLCASTLDRDSWREQYFGPGTRLLVL.

As DNA, the CDR3 is TGTGCCAGCAGTTTCCCCCCGGGACAGGGGGCGCTTAGAGGCCGGACTGAAGCTTTCTTT. Protein sequence: CASSFPPGQGALRGRTEAFF. The chain has TRBV28 and TRBJ1-1, with TRBD1 matching 12 bases. Trimming cost V 3 bases and J 5 bases; bases outside gene matches: 19. CDR1 is MDHEN, CDR2 SYDVKM, per germline. This CDR3 has 20 residues.

DNA for the CDR3: TGTGCCAGCAGCTTAGACAGGAAAAACACTGAAGCTTTCTTT. This codes for CASSLDRKNTEAFF. The chain joins TRBV7-6 to TRBJ1-1, with D possibly being TRBD1 (5 bases). The V gene's germline CDR1 is SGHVS and CDR2 FNYEAQ. The CDR3 has 14 amino acids. Trimming shortened V by 1 base and J by 2 bases, and 8 bases separated the two germline ends.

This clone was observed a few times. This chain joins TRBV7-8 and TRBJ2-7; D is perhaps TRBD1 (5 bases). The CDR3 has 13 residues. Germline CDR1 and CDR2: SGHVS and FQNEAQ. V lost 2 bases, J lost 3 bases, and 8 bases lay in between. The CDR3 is CASSLQQGYEQYF. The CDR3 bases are TGTGCCAGCAGCTTACAGCAGGGCTACGAGCAGTACTTC.

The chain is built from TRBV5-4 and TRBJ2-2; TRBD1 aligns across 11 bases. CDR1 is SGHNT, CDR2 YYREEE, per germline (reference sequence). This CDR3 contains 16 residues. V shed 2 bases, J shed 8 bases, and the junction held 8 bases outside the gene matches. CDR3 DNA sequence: TGTGCCAGCAGCTTTGGACAGGGGGCTGTTTTGGGGGAGCTGTTTTTT. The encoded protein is CASSFGQGAVLGELFF. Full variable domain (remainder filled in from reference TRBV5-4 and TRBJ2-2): ETGVTQSPTHLIKTRGQQVTLRCSSQSGHNTVSWYQQALGQGPQFIFQYYREEENGRGNFPPRFSGLQFPNYSSELNVNALELDDSALYLCASSFGQGAVLGELFFGEGSRLTVL.

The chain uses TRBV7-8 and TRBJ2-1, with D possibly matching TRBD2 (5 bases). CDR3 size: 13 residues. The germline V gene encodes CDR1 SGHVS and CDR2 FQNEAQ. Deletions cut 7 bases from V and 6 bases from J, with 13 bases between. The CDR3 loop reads CASTHSGLNEQFF. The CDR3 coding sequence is TGTGCCAGCACCCACTCCGGACTCAATGAGCAGTTCTTC.

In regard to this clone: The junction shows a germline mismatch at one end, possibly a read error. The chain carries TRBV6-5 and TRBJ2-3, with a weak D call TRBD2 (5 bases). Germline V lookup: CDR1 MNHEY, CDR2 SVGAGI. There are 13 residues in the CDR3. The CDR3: CASSYGSIDTQYF. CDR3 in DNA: TGTGCCAGCAGTTACGGGAGCATAGATACGCAGTATTTT.

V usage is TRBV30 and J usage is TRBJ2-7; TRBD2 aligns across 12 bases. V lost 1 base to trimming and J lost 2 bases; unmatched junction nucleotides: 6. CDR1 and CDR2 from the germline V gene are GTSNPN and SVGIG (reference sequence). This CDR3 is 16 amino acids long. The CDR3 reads CAWSGLGLAGPYEQYF. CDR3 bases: TGTGCCTGGAGTGGATTAGGACTAGCGGGACCCTACGAGCAGTACTTC.

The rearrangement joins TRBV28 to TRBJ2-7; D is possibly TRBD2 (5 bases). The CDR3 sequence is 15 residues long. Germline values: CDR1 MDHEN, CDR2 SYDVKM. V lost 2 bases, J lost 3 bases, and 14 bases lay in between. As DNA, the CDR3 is TGTGCCAGCAGTTTAGGACTTTCTAGTCTCTACGAGCAGTACTTC. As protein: CASSLGLSSLYEQYF.

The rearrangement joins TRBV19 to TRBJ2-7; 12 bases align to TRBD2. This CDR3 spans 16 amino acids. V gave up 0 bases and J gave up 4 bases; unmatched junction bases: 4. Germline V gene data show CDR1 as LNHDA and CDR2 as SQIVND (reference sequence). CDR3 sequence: CASSIEGTSGLYEQYF. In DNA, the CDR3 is TGTGCCAGTAGTATAGAGGGGACTAGCGGGTTATACGAGCAGTACTTC.

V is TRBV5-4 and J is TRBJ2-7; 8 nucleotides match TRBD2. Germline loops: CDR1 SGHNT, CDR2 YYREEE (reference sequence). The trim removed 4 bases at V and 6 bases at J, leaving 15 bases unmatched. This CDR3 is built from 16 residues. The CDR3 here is CASSPGSSGSNGEQYF. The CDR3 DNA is TGTGCCAGCAGCCCCGGGTCCAGCGGGAGTAACGGCGAGCAGTACTTC.

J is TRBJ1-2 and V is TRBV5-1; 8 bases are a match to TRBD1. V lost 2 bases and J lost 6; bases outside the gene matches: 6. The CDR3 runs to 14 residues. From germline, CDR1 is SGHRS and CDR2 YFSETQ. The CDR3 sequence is CASSFGQGIDGYTF. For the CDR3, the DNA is TGCGCCAGCAGCTTCGGACAGGGAATAGATGGCTACACCTTC.